Listed below are T cell receptor beta chains from one sample, sequenced in a study of graft-versus-host responses after intestinal transplantation. Profiling relied on immunoSEQ multiplex PCR, and the TCRdb table lists in-frame clones only, not all of them. Seen here are 12,000 to 15,000 clones, roughly 35% observed once, and the top ten hold around 1.1%. The specimen was alloreactive CD4+ T cells from a mixed lymphocyte reaction culture, collected before intestinal transplant. The receptors come from a human patient who received an intestinal transplant. CDR3s include the opening cysteine and the closing phenylalanine or tryptophan. The D gene is left open where the match is weak. Clone sizes are given selectively: once, few, many, or a class where the clone is expanded.

>TRBV5-1|.|.|TRBJ1-2
CASSLAGVFYGYTF
TGCGCCAGCAGCCTGGCGGGGGTGTTCTATGGCTACACCTTC
>TRBV11-2|few|TRBD2|TRBJ2-7
CASSFGLAAHEQYF
TGTGCCAGCAGCTTCGGACTAGCGGCGCACGAGCAGTACTTC
>TRBV20-1|few|.|TRBJ2-7
CSAKTYNEQYF
TGCAGTGCTAAGACTTACAACGAGCAGTACTTC
>TRBV14|.|.|TRBJ1-3
CASTGQLGDTIYF
TGTGCCAGCACCGGACAGTTGGGGGACACCATATATTTT
>TRBV5-1|few|TRBD1|TRBJ1-1
CASSVTGANTEAFF
TGCGCCAGCTCCGTAACAGGGGCGAACACTGAAGCTTTCTTT
>TRBV12-5|.|.|TRBJ1-2
CASGLVPSGQHYGYTF
TGTGCTAGTGGTTTGGTACCCTCCGGACAGCACTATGGCTACACCTTC
>TRBV5-1|.|TRBD1|TRBJ2-7
CASSPDRGSLYEQYF
TGCGCCAGCAGCCCGGACAGGGGTAGTTTGTACGAGCAGTACTTC
>TRBV7-2|medium-sized|.|TRBJ1-3
CASSPIYGGNTIYF
TGTGCCAGCAGCCCCATCTATGGTGGAAACACCATATATTTT
>TRBV21-1|.|.|TRBJ1-1
CASSKDRGRDTEAFF
TGTGCCAGCAGCAAAGACAGGGGGCGGGACACTGAAGCTTTCTTT
>TRBV7-2|few|TRBD2|TRBJ2-5
CASSLGTSGLGLAQYF
TGTGCCAGCAGCTTAGGGACTAGCGGTTTGGGGTTAGCCCAGTACTTC
>TRBV7-8|.|TRBD1|TRBJ2-6
CASSFGQGIAGANVLTF
TGTGCCAGCAGCTTCGGACAGGGCATAGCTGGGGCCAACGTCCTGACTTTC
>TRBV18|.|.|TRBJ2-7
CASSPNRRYEQYF
TGTGCCAGCTCACCAAACAGGCGATACGAGCAGTACTTC
>TRBV6-5|.|TRBD1|TRBJ1-2
CASTETGNYGYTF
TGTGCCAGCACCGAGACAGGGAACTATGGCTACACCTTC
>TRBV9|.|TRBD1|TRBJ1-3
CASSVTGRGNTIYF
TGTGCCAGCAGCGTGACAGGGAGGGGAAACACCATATATTTT
>TRBV27|few|TRBD2|TRBJ2-7
CASRKLPGLALLEQYF
TGTGCCAGCAGGAAATTACCGGGACTAGCCCTTCTCGAGCAGTACTTC
>TRBV27|.|.|TRBJ1-2
CASSSREGYGYTF
TGTGCCAGCAGTTCCAGGGAAGGATATGGCTACACCTTC
>TRBV6-6|few|.|TRBJ2-4
CASRSRTAGGNIQYF
TGTGCCAGCAGAAGTCGGACAGCCGGTGGAAACATTCAGTACTTC
>TRBV4-3|.|TRBD2|TRBJ2-2
CASSQRLAGGSSVELFF
TGCGCCAGCAGCCAAAGACTAGCGGGGGGGTCAAGCGTGGAGCTGTTTTTT
>TRBV18|few|.|TRBJ1-2
CASSPKGDGYTF
TGTGCCAGCTCACCAAAGGGGGATGGCTACACCTTC
>TRBV7-2|.|TRBD1|TRBJ2-6
CASRHTGVGANVLTF
TGTGCCAGCAGACATACAGGGGTGGGGGCCAACGTCCTGACTTTC
>TRBV10-1|.|TRBD1|TRBJ2-7
CASSDPGTGDYEQYF
TGCGCCAGCAGTGACCCTGGGACAGGGGATTACGAGCAGTACTTC
>TRBV20-1|.|.|TRBJ2-3
CSAWGPDTQYF
TGCAGTGCTTGGGGGCCGGATACGCAGTATTTT
>TRBV30|.|TRBD1|TRBJ1-4
CAWSSSRTGVDEKLFF
TGTGCCTGGAGTTCCTCACGGACAGGGGTAGATGAAAAACTGTTTTTT
>TRBV14|.|.|TRBJ2-3
CASSHAQTLPSTDTQYF
TGTGCCAGCAGCCATGCTCAGACACTTCCTAGCACAGATACGCAGTATTTT
>TRBV6-5|.|TRBD1|TRBJ1-2
CASSHIQGNYGYTF
TGTGCCAGCAGCCATATACAGGGGAACTATGGCTACACCTTC
>TRBV7-2|.|TRBD1|TRBJ2-5
CASSLRTGGWETQYF
TGTGCCAGCAGCTTAAGGACAGGGGGGTGGGAGACCCAGTACTTC
>TRBV5-6|few|TRBD1|TRBJ2-7
CASSLKGAPYEQYF
TGTGCCAGCAGCCTTAAGGGGGCGCCGTACGAGCAGTACTTC
>TRBV5-1|few|.|TRBJ1-1
CASSLGQITEAFF
TGCGCCAGCAGTCTCGGACAGATCACTGAAGCTTTCTTT
>TRBV7-2|.|.|TRBJ2-3
CASSFPGIVRGDTQYF
TGTGCCAGCAGCTTCCCGGGGATAGTACGGGGAGATACGCAGTATTTT
>TRBV7-2|.|TRBD2|TRBJ2-3
CASSLLWASGGDTQYF
TGTGCCAGCAGCTTATTATGGGCTAGCGGGGGTGATACGCAGTATTTT
>TRBV19|.|TRBD2|TRBJ2-2
CASSIWGGLGTGELFF
TGTGCCAGTAGTATATGGGGGGGTCTTGGCACCGGGGAGCTGTTTTTT
>TRBV6-6|medium-sized|.|TRBJ1-5
CASSYWGGGSNQPQHF
TGTGCCAGCAGTTACTGGGGCGGTGGAAGCAATCAGCCCCAGCATTTT
>TRBV19|.|.|TRBJ2-2
CASRIIRGAGELFF
TGTGCCAGTAGGATAATCAGAGGAGCCGGGGAGCTGTTTTTT
>TRBV6-1|medium-sized|.|TRBJ1-5
CASSGQNSNQPQHF
TGTGCCAGCAGTGGTCAGAATAGCAATCAGCCCCAGCATTTT
>TRBV6-6|.|TRBD1|TRBJ1-5
CASSWRQGPQSQHF
TGTGCCAGCAGTTGGCGACAGGGGCCACAGTCCCAGCATTTT
>TRBV19|.|.|TRBJ2-7
CASSQGFNEQYF
TGTGCCAGTAGTCAGGGGTTTAACGAGCAGTACTTC
>TRBV5-1|.|.|TRBJ2-7
CASSLGTRNYEQYF
TGCGCCAGCAGCTTGGGTACTAGAAACTACGAGCAGTACTTC
>TRBV19|.|.|TRBJ2-2
CASSRPNTGELFF
TGTGCCAGTAGTCGTCCGAACACCGGGGAGCTGTTTTTT
>TRBV18|.|TRBD1|TRBJ2-7
CASSTTGDYEQYF
TGTGCCAGCTCTACGACAGGGGACTACGAGCAGTACTTC
>TRBV18|.|TRBD1|TRBJ1-2
CASSPFQTGTGYTF
TGTGCCAGCTCACCATTCCAGACAGGGACCGGCTACACCTTC
>TRBV6-6|few|TRBD1|TRBJ1-1
CASSYPRTGGKTEAFF
TGTGCCAGCAGTTACCCCCGGACAGGGGGAAAAACTGAAGCTTTCTTT
>TRBV11-2|.|.|TRBJ1-2
CASSLRPYGYTF
TGTGCCAGCAGCCTCCGTCCCTATGGCTACACCTTC
>TRBV6-5|.|.|TRBJ1-5
CASRGRGAGNQPQHF
TGTGCCAGCAGGGGCAGAGGGGCGGGAAATCAGCCCCAGCATTTT
>TRBV6-5|once|TRBD2|TRBJ2-7
CASRPGTRKFHEQYF
TGTGCCAGCAGGCCAGGGACTAGAAAATTCCACGAGCAGTACTTC
>TRBV4-1|.|.|TRBJ2-1
CASSQERGDEQFF
TGCGCCAGCAGCCAAGAAAGGGGTGATGAGCAGTTCTTC
>TRBV5-1|once|TRBD2|TRBJ2-3
CASSPGGGTDTQYF
TGCGCCAGCAGCCCTGGGGGGGGGACAGATACGCAGTATTTT
>TRBV7-6|few|.|TRBJ2-3
CASSLSTSTDTQYF
TGTGCCAGCAGCTTAAGTACTAGCACAGATACGCAGTATTTT
>TRBV19|medium-sized|.|TRBJ1-2
CASSTSLNYGYTF
TGTGCCAGTAGTACGTCTCTTAACTATGGCTACACCTTC
>TRBV6-4|.|TRBD1|TRBJ1-6
CASIGTAYSPLHF
TGTGCCAGCATCGGGACAGCATATTCACCCCTCCACTTT
>TRBV15|.|.|TRBJ1-1
CATSNRQTNTEAFF
TGTGCCACCAGCAACAGACAGACCAACACTGAAGCTTTCTTT
>TRBV6-5|few|.|TRBJ1-2
CASSYSGAYGYTF
TGTGCCAGCAGTTACTCGGGAGCCTATGGCTACACCTTC
>TRBV6-5|.|TRBD2|TRBJ2-5
CASREAGGPGETQYF
TGTGCCAGCAGGGAGGCGGGGGGGCCTGGGGAGACCCAGTACTTC
>TRBV30|.|.|TRBJ1-1
CAWRDTLLGNTEAFF
TGTGCCTGGAGAGACACCCTTCTTGGGAACACTGAAGCTTTCTTT
>TRBV7-2|few|.|TRBJ2-1
CASSLYTGGGNEQFF
TGTGCCAGCAGCTTATATACGGGGGGCGGGAATGAGCAGTTCTTC
>TRBV19|few|TRBD1|TRBJ2-2
CASRDRGLTTGELFF
TGTGCCAGTAGGGACAGGGGTTTGACCACCGGGGAGCTGTTTTTT
>TRBV6-5|.|TRBD1|TRBJ1-2
CASSYIQGFSRHGYTF
TGTGCCAGCAGTTATATACAGGGGTTTTCCCGTCATGGCTACACCTTC
>TRBV2|.|.|TRBJ1-5
CASSYSNQPQHF
TGTGCCAGCAGTTATAGCAATCAGCCCCAGCATTTT
>TRBV14|few|.|TRBJ2-1
CASSQDWAGAFYNEQFF
TGTGCCAGCAGCCAAGATTGGGCAGGGGCTTTTTACAATGAGCAGTTCTTC
>TRBV12-5|.|.|TRBJ1-3
CASANRPGNTIYF
TGTGCTAGTGCAAACAGGCCTGGAAACACCATATATTTT